This is a list of T cell receptor beta chains from one sample in a study of cytomegalovirus exposure and HLA in healthy donors. Assay used: immunoSEQ multiplex PCR; TCRdb lists only in-frame clones, some missing. The sample has approximately 97,000 clones, approximately 81% seen once. Material for sequencing was PBMCs. These receptors originate from a woman aged 40 to 50 in good health and CMV-seropositive. Both conserved end residues are part of each CDR3. The order of the fields is D gene, V gene, J gene, clone size, CDR3 protein, CDR3 DNA. D genes are given only for firm matches. Clone sizes are given selectively: once, few, many, or a class where the clone is expanded.

D gene: -
V gene: TRBV11-3
J gene: TRBJ2-7
clone size: -
CDR3 protein: CASSLRRVNYEQYF
CDR3 DNA: TGTGCCAGCAGCTTACGCAGGGTTAACTACGAGCAGTACTTC

D gene: TRBD2
V gene: TRBV28
J gene: TRBJ2-7
clone size: once
CDR3 protein: CASSLTLAAAYEQYF
CDR3 DNA: TGTGCCAGCAGTTTAACCCTAGCGGCCGCCTACGAGCAGTACTTC

D gene: TRBD2
V gene: TRBV20-1
J gene: TRBJ2-1
clone size: -
CDR3 protein: CSARAGGSIF
CDR3 DNA: TGCAGTGCTAGAGCAGGCGGGAGCATCTTC

D gene: -
V gene: TRBV7-9
J gene: TRBJ1-2
clone size: -
CDR3 protein: CASSLAQEQGRGYTF
CDR3 DNA: TGTGCCAGCAGCTTAGCGCAGGAACAGGGCCGTGGCTACACCTTC

D gene: TRBD2
V gene: TRBV5-4
J gene: TRBJ2-5
clone size: -
CDR3 protein: CASSAGLDGETQYF
CDR3 DNA: TGTGCCAGCAGCGCTGGACTAGATGGGGAGACCCAGTACTTC

D gene: TRBD2
V gene: TRBV11-2
J gene: TRBJ2-1
clone size: -
CDR3 protein: CASSLEGLAGDYEQFF
CDR3 DNA: TGTGCCAGCAGCTTAGAGGGACTAGCGGGAGACTATGAGCAGTTCTTC

D gene: TRBD2
V gene: TRBV7-7
J gene: TRBJ2-1
clone size: -
CDR3 protein: CASSALAGESYNEQFF
CDR3 DNA: TGTGCTAGCAGCGCCTTAGCGGGAGAATCCTACAATGAGCAGTTCTTC

D gene: -
V gene: TRBV4-2
J gene: TRBJ2-1
clone size: -
CDR3 protein: CASSQGSETGEQFF
CDR3 DNA: TGTGCCAGCAGCCAAGGATCAGAAACGGGTGAGCAGTTCTTC

D gene: TRBD1
V gene: TRBV4-1
J gene: TRBJ1-2
clone size: few
CDR3 protein: CASSPTPGRGDGYTF
CDR3 DNA: TGCGCCAGCAGCCCCACCCCGGGCAGGGGGGATGGCTACACCTTC

D gene: -
V gene: TRBV19
J gene: TRBJ1-2
clone size: -
CDR3 protein: CASSIGGRRNYGYTF
CDR3 DNA: TGTGCCAGTAGTATAGGAGGTCGACGGAACTATGGCTACACCTTC

D gene: -
V gene: TRBV29-1
J gene: TRBJ2-1
clone size: once
CDR3 protein: CSVFRDINNEQFF
CDR3 DNA: TGCAGCGTTTTTAGGGACATTAACAATGAGCAGTTCTTC

D gene: -
V gene: TRBV25-1
J gene: TRBJ2-2
clone size: -
CDR3 protein: CASNGAANTGELFF
CDR3 DNA: TGTGCCAGCAATGGGGCTGCGAACACCGGGGAGCTGTTTTTT

D gene: -
V gene: TRBV5-5
J gene: TRBJ2-3
clone size: -
CDR3 protein: CASSLGLGYTDTQYF
CDR3 DNA: TGTGCCAGCAGCTTGGGCCTCGGGTACACAGATACGCAGTATTTT

D gene: TRBD2
V gene: TRBV18
J gene: TRBJ2-1
clone size: -
CDR3 protein: CASSPPALASGIYNEQFF
CDR3 DNA: TGTGCCAGCTCCCCACCAGCACTAGCGAGCGGGATTTACAATGAGCAGTTCTTC

D gene: TRBD2
V gene: TRBV9
J gene: TRBJ2-5
clone size: -
CDR3 protein: CASSVATGGETQYF
CDR3 DNA: TGTGCCAGCAGCGTAGCTACGGGAGGTGAGACCCAGTACTTC

D gene: -
V gene: TRBV2
J gene: TRBJ2-1
clone size: -
CDR3 protein: CASSPTRSYNEQFF
CDR3 DNA: TGTGCCAGCAGCCCAACGCGGTCCTACAATGAGCAGTTCTTC